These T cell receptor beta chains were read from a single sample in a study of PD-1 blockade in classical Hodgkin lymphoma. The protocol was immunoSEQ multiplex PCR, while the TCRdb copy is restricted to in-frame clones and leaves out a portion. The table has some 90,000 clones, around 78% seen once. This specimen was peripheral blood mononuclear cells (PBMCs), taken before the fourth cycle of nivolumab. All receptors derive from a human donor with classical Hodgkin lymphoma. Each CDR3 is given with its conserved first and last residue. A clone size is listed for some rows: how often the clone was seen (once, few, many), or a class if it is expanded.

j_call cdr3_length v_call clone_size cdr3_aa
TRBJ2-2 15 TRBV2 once CASSRQGAGTGELFF
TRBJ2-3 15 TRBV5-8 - CASSLRDRITDTQYF
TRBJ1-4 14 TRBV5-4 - CASSFWETNEKLFF
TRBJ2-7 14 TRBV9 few CASSVDVDTYEQYF
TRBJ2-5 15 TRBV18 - CASSPPGTGHKTQYF
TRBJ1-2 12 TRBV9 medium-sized CASSRQGREYTF
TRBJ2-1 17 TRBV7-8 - CASSFPSGTSPKLEQFF
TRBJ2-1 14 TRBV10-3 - CAISERDSYNEQFF
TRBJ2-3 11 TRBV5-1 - CASTRTDTQYF
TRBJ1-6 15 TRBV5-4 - CASSLGSSYNSPLHF
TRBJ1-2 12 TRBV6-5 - CASGRDGYGYTF
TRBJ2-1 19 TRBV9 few CASSVKPGLAGGFYNEQFF
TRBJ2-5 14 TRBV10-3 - CAISQTQSGETQYF
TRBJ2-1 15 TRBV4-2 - CASSFGLADYNEQFF